This TCR beta chain is drawn from a study of cytomegalovirus exposure and HLA in healthy donors. Concerning this clone: The target antigen is unknown.

Study results and limitations: Available immune exposure information covered CMV serostatus only. Altogether, some 170 TCR beta chains were recorded as cytomegalovirus-associated. Some highly shared sequence variants likely arose as a pipeline artifact.

Amplification used 60 Vbeta primers and 13 Jbeta primers. TCRdb's copy holds only in-frame clones and misses some; the assay was immunoSEQ multiplex PCR. The data show 150,000 to 180,000 clones, 65% to 80% seen once. Trimming at V came to 2 bases and at J to 7 bases, leaving 11 bases not matched to a gene. The CDR3 spans 17 residues. Germline CDR1 PRHDT, CDR2 FYEKMQ (reference sequence). This clonotype was obtained from a man between 18 and 35 years old in good health and CMV-seronegative. The chain uses TRBV13 and TRBJ1-6; 7 bases match TRBD1. Sample: PBMCs. CDR3 sequence (DNA): TGTGCCAGCAGCTTAAGGGGCGAGGGGGCTGAGAATTCACCCCTCCACTTT. Amino acids: CASSLRGEGAENSPLHF.